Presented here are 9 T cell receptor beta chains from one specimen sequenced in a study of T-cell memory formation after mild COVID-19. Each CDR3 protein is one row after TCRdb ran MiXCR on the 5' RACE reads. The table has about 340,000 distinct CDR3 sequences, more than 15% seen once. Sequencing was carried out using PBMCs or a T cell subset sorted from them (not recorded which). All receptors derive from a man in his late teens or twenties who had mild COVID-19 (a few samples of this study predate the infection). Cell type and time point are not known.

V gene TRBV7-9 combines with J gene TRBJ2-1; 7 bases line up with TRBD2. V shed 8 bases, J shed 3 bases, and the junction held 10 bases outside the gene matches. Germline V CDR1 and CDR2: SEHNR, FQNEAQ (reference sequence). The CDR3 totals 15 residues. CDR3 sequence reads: CASCHRDYHYNEQFF. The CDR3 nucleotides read TGTGCCAGCTGCCACCGGGACTATCACTACAATGAGCAGTTCTTC.

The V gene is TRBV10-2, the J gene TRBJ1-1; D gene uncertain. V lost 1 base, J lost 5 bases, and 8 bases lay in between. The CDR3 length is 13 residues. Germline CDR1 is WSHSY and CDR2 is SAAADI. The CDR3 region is CASSEFGETEAFF. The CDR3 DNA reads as TGCGCCAGCAGTGAGTTCGGGGAAACTGAAGCTTTCTTT.

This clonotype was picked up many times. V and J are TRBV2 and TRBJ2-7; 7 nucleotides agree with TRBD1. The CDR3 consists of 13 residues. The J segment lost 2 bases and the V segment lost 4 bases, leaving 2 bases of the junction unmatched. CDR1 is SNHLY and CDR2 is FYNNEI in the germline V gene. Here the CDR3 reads CASSGDRAYEQYV. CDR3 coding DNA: TGTGCCAGCAGTGGGGACAGAGCCTACGAGCAGTACGTC.

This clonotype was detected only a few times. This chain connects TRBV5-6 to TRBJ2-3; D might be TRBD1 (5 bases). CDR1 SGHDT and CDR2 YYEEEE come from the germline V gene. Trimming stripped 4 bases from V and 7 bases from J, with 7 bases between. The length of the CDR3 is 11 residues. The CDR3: CASSDSHTQYF. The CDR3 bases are TGTGCCAGCAGCGACAGCCATACGCAGTATTTT.

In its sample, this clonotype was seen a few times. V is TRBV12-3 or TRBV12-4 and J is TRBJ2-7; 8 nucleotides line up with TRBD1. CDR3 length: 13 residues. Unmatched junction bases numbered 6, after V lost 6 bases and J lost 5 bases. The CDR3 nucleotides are TGTGCCAGCAGGGACAGGGAGGTGGACGAGCAGTACGTC. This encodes CASRDREVDEQYV.

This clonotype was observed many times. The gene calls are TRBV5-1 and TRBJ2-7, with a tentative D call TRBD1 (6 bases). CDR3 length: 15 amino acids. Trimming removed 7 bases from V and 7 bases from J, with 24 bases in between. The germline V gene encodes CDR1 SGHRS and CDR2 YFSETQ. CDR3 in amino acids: CASGFSGHPLEEQYV. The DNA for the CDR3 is TGCGCCAGCGGGTTCTCGGGACACCCGTTAGAGGAGCAGTACGTC.

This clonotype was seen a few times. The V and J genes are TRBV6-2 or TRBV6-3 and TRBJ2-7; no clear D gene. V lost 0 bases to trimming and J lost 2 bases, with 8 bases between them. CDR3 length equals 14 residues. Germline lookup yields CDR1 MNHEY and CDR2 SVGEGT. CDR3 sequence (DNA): TGTGCCAGCAGTTACTCGACGGAACCCTACGAGCAGTACGTC. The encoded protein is CASSYSTEPYEQYV.

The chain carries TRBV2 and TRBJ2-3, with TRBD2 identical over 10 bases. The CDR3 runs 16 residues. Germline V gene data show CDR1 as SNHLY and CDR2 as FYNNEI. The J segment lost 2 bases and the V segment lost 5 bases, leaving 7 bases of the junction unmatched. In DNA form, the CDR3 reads TGTGCCAGCAGTCAACTAGCGGGGAGGATCACAGATACGCAGTATTTT. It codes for CASSQLAGRITDTQYF.

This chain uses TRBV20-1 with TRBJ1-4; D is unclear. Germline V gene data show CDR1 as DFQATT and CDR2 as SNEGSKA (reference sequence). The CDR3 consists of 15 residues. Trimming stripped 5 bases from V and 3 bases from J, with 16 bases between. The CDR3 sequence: CSAPTHSVSNEKLFF. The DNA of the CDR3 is TGCAGTGCTCCCACCCACAGCGTATCTAATGAAAAACTGTTTTTT.